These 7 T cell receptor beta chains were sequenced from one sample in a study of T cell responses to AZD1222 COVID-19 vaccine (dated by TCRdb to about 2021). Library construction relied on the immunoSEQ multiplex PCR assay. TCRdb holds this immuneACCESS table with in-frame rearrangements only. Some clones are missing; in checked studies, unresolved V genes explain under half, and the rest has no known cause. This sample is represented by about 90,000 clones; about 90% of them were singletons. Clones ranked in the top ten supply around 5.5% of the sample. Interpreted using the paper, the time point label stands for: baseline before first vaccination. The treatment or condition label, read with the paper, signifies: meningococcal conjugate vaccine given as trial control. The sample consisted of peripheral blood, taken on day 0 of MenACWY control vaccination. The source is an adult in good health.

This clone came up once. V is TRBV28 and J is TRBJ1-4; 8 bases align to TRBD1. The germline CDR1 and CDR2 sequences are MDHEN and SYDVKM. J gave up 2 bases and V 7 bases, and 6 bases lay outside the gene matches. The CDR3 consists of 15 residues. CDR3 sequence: CASKDRVFTNEKLFF. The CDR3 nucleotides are TGTGCCAGCAAGGACAGGGTATTTACTAATGAAAAACTGTTTTTT.

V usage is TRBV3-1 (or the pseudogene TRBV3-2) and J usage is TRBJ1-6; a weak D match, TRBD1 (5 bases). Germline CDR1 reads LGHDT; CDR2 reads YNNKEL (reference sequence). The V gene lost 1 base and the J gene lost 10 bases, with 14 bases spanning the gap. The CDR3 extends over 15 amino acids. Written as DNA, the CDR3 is TGTGCCAGCAGCCAAGTACAGGCCGTCGGATCACCCCTCCACTTT. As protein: CASSQVQAVGSPLHF.

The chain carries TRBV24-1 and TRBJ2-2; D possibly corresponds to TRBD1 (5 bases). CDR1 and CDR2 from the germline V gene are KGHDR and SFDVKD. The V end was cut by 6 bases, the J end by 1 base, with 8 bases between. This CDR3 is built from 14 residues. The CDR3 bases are TGTGCCACCAGTTCCAGGGTGAACACCGGGGAGCTGTTTTTT. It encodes CATSSRVNTGELFF.

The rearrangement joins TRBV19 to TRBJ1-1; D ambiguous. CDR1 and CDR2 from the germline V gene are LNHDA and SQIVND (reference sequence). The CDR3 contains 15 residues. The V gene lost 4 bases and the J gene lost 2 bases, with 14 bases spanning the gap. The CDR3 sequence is CASSKIPPQNTEAFF. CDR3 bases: TGTGCCAGTAGTAAAATCCCCCCCCAAAACACTGAAGCTTTCTTT.

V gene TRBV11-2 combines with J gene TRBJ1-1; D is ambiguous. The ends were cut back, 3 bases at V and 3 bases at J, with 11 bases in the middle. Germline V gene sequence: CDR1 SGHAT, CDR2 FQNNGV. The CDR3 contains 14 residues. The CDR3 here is CASSLWGVDTEAFF. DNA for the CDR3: TGTGCCAGCAGCTTGTGGGGTGTTGACACTGAAGCTTTCTTT.

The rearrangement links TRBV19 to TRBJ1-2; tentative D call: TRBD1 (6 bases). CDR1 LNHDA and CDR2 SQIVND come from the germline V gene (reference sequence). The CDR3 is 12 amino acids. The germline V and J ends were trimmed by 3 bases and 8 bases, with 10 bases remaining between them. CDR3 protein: CASSIGGRGYTF. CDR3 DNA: TGTGCCAGTAGTATCGGGGGGCGCGGCTACACCTTC.

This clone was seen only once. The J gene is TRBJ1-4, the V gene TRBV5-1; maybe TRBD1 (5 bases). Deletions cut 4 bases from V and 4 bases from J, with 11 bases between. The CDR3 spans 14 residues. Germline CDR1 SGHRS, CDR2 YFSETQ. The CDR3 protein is CASSTDTNNEKLFF. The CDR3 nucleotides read TGCGCCAGCAGCACGGACACGAATAATGAAAAACTGTTTTTT.